This T cell receptor beta chain was captured in a study of blood T cells in healthy people across ages (dated by TCRdb to between 2014 and 2017). Some background on the complete study: In model experiments, template switching captured roughly one uniquely barcoded TCR beta cDNA molecule for every two T cells. To track age-related changes in TCR beta repertoire diversity, the study relied on deep sequencing normalized with unique cDNA molecular identifiers. The donors were split into four age groups: young (average roughly 15 years), middle-aged (roughly 39), aged (roughly 68) and long-lived (roughly 88). To avoid experimental bias, donors of different ages were randomly spread across the sequencing lanes. The study analyzed two additional independent replicas of 1 million unique cDNA reads from the same blood draw for two donors, one aged 18 to 30 and one aged 80 or older. The paper's findings and limits, for the study overall: Estimates of total diversity based on one million sequenced T cells were considered lower bounds and underestimates. Because donor CMV infection status was unknown, age-related changes in expanded clonotypes were potentially confounded. As age increased, observed TCR beta diversity per million T cells dropped in a roughly linear way, and a significant reduction was already evident by age approximately 40. Bulk unsorted PBMC profiling prevented conclusive comparison of naive and antigen-experienced compartments. Observed TCR beta diversity correlated strongly with the percentage of naive T cells measured by flow cytometry. Compared with the aged group, the long-lived group had more naive CD4+ T cells, fewer expanded clones and increased TCR diversity, suggesting age selection.

From cysteine to phenylalanine, the CDR3 is 14 amino acids long. Only the CDR3 part of the read is kept: 42 bases, read in frame from the first base. Relative to germline, V is missing 7 bases and J is missing 11 bases, with 15 bases of the junction outside any gene match. The germline V gene (reference sequence) yields MNHNY for CDR1 and SVGAGI for CDR2. In regard to this clonotype: Its antigen is still unknown. Per-base qualities were not stored, and no clone one base away is much larger.

The donors were some 36 Caucasian individuals from Russia, aged 6 to 90 years, who were systemically healthy. Approximately 9 milliliters of peripheral blood were collected from each donor into EDTA-treated Vacutainer tubes. PBMCs were isolated by Ficoll-Paque density-gradient centrifugation, with at least 6 million obtained per sample. Total RNA, at least 5.5 micrograms per sample, was extracted from PBMCs with Trizol reagent. For every donor, an aliquot of PBMCs went through flow cytometry to measure the percentages of naive CD45RAhigh/CD27high T cells. Library creation used 5' RACE. Sequencing was carried out with an Illumina HiSeq 2500. The second PCR ran for about 6 to 11 cycles and used a J-beta primer mix along with a sample-barcoded 5' primer. A unique molecular identifier was introduced onto each TCR beta cDNA molecule by a template-switch 5' adaptor carrying 12 random nucleotides. Each sample yielded at least 2.5 million CDR3-containing paired-end reads. First-strand cDNA was synthesized from all RNA with the Mint cDNA synthesis kit, primed by a TRBC-specific oligonucleotide. All cDNA was treated with uracil-DNA glycosylase and then went through a first 18-cycle PCR with the universal primers M1SS and BC2_uni_R. The paper's processing steps were these. For normalization, 1 million high-quality reads, each with a distinct molecular identifier, were randomly selected from each sample. Instead of being binned into consensus sequences, reads that shared molecular identifiers were thrown out. MiTCR, run with a Q25 quality threshold and the strictest error-elimination algorithm, handled CDR3 identification, clonotype clustering and error correction. A nonparametric unseen species model with Euler transformation was used to estimate a lower bound on total TCR beta diversity. The raw public data were reprocessed by TCRdb itself: fastp quality trimming at Q25, MiXCR clonotype calling, in-frame beta chains only. Rows matching on CDR3 protein sequence are summarized as one entry with the most common DNA and genes. What appears here as the V and J calls and clone size reflects TCRdb's work, not the paper's. The sample profile shows 850,000 to 1,000,000 distinct CDR3 sequences; about 48% of them were found once. The ten largest clones capture about an eighth of the sample.

The rearrangement combines TRBV6-6 with TRBJ1-1, with 8 middle bases fitting TRBD1. This TCR was sampled from a man aged 25-45 years in good health. The source material was blood. Here the CDR3 is given as CASKESIGTGRAFF. The DNA sequence is TGTGCCAGCAAAGAAAGTATTGGGACAGGACGGGCTTTCTTT.